This TCR beta chain was sequenced in a study of blood T cell repertoires in COVID-19. Overall study context: Spain, Italy and the United States supplied samples that represented acute and convalescent COVID-19. From T cells, B-cell-depleted T cells, or PBMCs came the material, which was cDNA or gDNA.

In the authors' workflow: Counts of nucleated cells, estimated from reference gene primer amplification, were obtained. Method: immunoSEQ multiplex PCR; TCRdb's copy keeps in-frame clones and lacks some. The V and J calls and clone size were taken over from that table, and D and trimming were inferred from the DNA. The sample records about 100,000 clones, roughly 92% being singletons. This CDR3 is 13 amino acids long. Between the trimmed V and J ends, which lost 1 base and 4 bases, there was a span of 7 bases. J is TRBJ2-5 and V is TRBV12-3 or TRBV12-4; the D gene is possibly TRBD2 (6 bases). The clonotype originates from a man between 60 and 70 years old with acute or convalescent COVID-19. The specimen sequenced was peripheral blood. In nucleotides, the CDR3 is TGTGCCAGCAGTTTAGGGGGAGGAGAGACCCAGTACTTC. Translation gives CASSLGGGETQYF.